This T cell receptor beta chain was sequenced for a study of identifying expanded T cells in peripheral blood. Overall study findings and caveats: Two-week clone count variance significantly increased as total template count grew. Over approximately two and four weeks, about 15 and 19 clones changed, versus 1.2 between replicates.

During the collection period, no donor immune events like infections were recorded. The V and J ends lost 0 bases and 2 bases respectively, with 11 bases between them. CDR3 length: 16 amino acids. CDR1 is MGHRA and CDR2 is YSYEKL in the germline V gene. Turning to this clone: Its antigen is unidentified.

Using immunoSEQ multiplex PCR, the repertoire was profiled, and TCRdb retains in-frame clones only, with some absent. The sample lists some 96,000 clones, approximately 88% seen once, with 5.5% in the top ten. Sequencing was performed on blood. This TCR was recovered from a person aged 18 to 75 in good health. The chain joins TRBV4-1 to TRBJ2-1, with D tentatively TRBD1 or TRBD2 (6 bases each). In DNA form, the CDR3 reads TGCGCCAGCAGCCAAGATTGGAGGGGGGCCTACAATGAGCAGTTCTTC. It encodes CASSQDWRGAYNEQFF.